This T cell receptor (beta chain) originates from a study of T cell changes during pregnancy in multiple sclerosis (dated by TCRdb to the late 2010s). In the study overall: The study examined how the T cell repertoire changed over the course of pregnancy in women with multiple sclerosis.

Library preparation employed the immunoSEQ multiplex PCR assay. Here the immuneACCESS table is served through TCRdb, limited to in-frame sequences with V and J called. Missing clones are a known gap in these copies; in checked studies unresolved V genes cover under half, and the rest lacks a known reason. The sample profile shows 55,000 to 65,000 clones; 90% to 95% of them were found once. The leading ten clones occupy around 1.7% of the sample. A remark on this clone: What antigen it recognizes has not been identified. No much larger clone exists at a distance of one base, and base qualities are not known.

The clonotype comes from a female donor with multiple sclerosis, enrolled in a pregnancy study. Specimen: peripheral blood, collected after pregnancy.

CDR3 protein: CASSQVTQSNTGELFF. The nucleotide sequence is given as TGCGCCAGCAGCCAAGTAACCCAGTCGAACACCGGGGAGCTGTTTTTT. Recombination connected TRBV4-1 to TRBJ2-2; the D gene is not confidently resolved. The V and J ends are trimmed by 1 base and 0 bases, leaving 9 bases between them. CDR3 length: 16 amino acids, cysteine to phenylalanine. Of the read, only the CDR3 DNA is kept; its 48 bases are in frame from base 1. CDR1 and CDR2 are read off the germline V gene as MGHRA and YSYEKL.